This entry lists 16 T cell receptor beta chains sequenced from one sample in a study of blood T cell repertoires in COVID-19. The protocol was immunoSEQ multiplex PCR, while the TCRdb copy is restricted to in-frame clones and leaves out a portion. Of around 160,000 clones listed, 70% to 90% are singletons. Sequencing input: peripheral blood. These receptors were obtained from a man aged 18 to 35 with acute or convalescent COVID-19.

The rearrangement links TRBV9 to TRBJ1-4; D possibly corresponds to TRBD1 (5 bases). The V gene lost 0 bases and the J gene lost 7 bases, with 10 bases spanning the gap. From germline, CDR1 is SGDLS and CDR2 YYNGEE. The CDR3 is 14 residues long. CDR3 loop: CASSVGGASEKLFF. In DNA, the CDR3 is TGTGCCAGCAGCGTAGGCGGGGCTAGTGAAAAACTGTTTTTT.

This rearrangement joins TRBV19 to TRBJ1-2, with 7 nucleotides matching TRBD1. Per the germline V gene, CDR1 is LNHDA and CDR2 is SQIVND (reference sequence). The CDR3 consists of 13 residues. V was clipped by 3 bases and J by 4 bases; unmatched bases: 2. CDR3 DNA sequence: TGTGCCAGTAGTATTCAGGGGGGCTATGGCTACACCTTC. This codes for CASSIQGGYGYTF.

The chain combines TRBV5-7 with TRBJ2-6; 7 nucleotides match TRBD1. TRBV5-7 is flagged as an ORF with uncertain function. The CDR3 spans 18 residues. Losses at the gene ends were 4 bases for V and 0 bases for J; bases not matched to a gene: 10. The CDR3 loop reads CASSHDRVEVSGANVLTF. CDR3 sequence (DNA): TGTGCCAGCAGCCACGACAGGGTTGAAGTCTCTGGGGCCAACGTCCTGACTTTC.

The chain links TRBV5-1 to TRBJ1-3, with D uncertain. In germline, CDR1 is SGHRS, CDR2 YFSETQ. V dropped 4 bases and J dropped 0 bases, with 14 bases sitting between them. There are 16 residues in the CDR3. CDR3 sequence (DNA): TGCGCCAGCAGCCCCCAGGACGGGAGCTCTGGAAACACCATATATTTT. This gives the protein CASSPQDGSSGNTIYF.

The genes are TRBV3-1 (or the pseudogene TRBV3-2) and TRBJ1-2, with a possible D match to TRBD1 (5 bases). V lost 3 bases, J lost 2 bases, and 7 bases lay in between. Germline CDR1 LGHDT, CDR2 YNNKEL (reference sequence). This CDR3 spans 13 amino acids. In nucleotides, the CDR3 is TGTGCCAGCAGCCAGCGGGACAACTATGGCTACACCTTC. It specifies CASSQRDNYGYTF.

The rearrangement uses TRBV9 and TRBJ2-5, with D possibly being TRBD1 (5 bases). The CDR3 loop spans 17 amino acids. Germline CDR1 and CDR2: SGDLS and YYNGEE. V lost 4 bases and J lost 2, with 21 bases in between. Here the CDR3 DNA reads TGTGCCAGCAGCCTAAGCAGGGCAGGGCTTACTCAAGAGACCCAGTACTTC. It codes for CASSLSRAGLTQETQYF.

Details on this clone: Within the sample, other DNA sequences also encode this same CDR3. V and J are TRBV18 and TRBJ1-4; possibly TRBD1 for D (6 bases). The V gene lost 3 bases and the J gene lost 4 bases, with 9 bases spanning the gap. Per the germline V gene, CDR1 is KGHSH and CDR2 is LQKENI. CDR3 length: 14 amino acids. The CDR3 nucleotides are TGTGCCAGCTCACCTGGACAGAGTAATGAAAAACTGTTTTTT. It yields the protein CASSPGQSNEKLFF.

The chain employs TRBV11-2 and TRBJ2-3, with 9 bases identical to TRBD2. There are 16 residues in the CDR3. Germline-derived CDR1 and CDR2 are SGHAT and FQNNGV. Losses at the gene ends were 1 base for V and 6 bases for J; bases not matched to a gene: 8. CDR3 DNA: TGTGCCAGCAGCTTAGTGGGCTCTAGCGGGGTGGATACGCAGTATTTT. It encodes CASSLVGSSGVDTQYF.

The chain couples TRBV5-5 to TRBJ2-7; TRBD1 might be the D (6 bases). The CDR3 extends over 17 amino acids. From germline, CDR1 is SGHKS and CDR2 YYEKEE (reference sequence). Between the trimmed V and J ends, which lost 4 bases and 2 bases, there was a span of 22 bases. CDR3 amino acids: CASSKAPGTRDTYEQYV. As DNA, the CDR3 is TGTGCCAGCAGCAAAGCCCCGGGGACCCGGGACACCTACGAGCAGTACGTC.

The CDR3 is CAFTTGGGEPQHF. The CDR3 DNA reads TGTGCCTTTACGACAGGGGGAGGTGAGCCCCAGCATTTT. The chain joins TRBV30 to TRBJ1-5, with 9 bases aligning to TRBD1. The V gene end was trimmed by 7 bases and the J gene end by 8 bases; junction bases not matched to a gene: 9. The CDR3 runs to 13 residues. Germline CDR1 GTSNPN, CDR2 SVGIG (reference sequence).

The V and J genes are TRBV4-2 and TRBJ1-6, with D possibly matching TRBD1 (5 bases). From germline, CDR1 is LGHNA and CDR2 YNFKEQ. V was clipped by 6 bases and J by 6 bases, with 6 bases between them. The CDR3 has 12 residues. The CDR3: CASRGGNSPLHF. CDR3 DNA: TGTGCCAGCAGGGGGGGTAATTCACCCCTCCACTTT.

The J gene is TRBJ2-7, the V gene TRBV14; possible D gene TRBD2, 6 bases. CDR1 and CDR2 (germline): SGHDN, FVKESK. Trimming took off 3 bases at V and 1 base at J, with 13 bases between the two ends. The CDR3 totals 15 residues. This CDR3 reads CASSQERGTSYEQYF. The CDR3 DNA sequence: TGTGCCAGCAGCCAGGAACGGGGGACGTCCTACGAGCAGTACTTC.

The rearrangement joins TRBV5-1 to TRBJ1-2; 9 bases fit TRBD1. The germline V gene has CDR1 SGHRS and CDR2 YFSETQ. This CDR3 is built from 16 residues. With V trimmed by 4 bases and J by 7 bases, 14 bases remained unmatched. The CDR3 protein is CASSGGGNRGPGGYTF. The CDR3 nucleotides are TGCGCCAGCAGCGGAGGCGGGAACAGGGGGCCGGGTGGCTACACCTTC.

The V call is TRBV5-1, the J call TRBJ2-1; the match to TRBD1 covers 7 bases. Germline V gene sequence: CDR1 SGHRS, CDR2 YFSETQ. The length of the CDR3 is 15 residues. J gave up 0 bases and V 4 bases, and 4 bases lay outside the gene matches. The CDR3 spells CASSATGSSYNEQFF. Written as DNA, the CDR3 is TGCGCCAGCAGCGCGACAGGGAGCTCCTACAATGAGCAGTTCTTC.

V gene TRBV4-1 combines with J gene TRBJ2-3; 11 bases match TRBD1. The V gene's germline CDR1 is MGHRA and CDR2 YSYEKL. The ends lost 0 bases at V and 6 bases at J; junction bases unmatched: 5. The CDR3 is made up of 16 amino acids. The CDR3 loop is CASSQDRTGGMDTQYF. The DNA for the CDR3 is TGCGCCAGCAGCCAAGACCGGACAGGGGGCATGGATACGCAGTATTTT.

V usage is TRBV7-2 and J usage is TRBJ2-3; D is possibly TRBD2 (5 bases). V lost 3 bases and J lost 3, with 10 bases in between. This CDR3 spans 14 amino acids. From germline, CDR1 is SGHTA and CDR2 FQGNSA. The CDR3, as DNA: TGTGCCAGCAGCTTTGCTCGGGGAACAGATACGCAGTATTTT. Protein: CASSFARGTDTQYF.